This T cell receptor (beta chain) is drawn from a study of shared clonotypes between healthy human individuals. Free of recent acute infections or vaccinations, the donors were healthy HIV-negative adults. CD45RA-negative memory and CD45RA+ naive subsets were split from the CD4+ cells. A word on this clone: The antigen remains undetermined. This CDR3 is also generated by other DNA sequences in the sample.

Only in-frame clones appear in the TCRdb table, and some are missing; sequencing was by immunoSEQ multiplex PCR. The data contain 2 million to 2.5 million clones, more than 80% of them seen just once; the ten biggest clones take up about 0.37%. There are 12 residues in the CDR3. V gave up 1 base and J gave up 4 bases, with 5 bases separating them. The germline V gene encodes CDR1 SGHTA and CDR2 FQGNSA. Broader study findings: What naive subsets generally showed was a larger estimated richness than memory subsets showed. It was the non-shared clonotypes that had lower generation probabilities than clonotypes shared by all four donors.

Sequencing input: naive CD4+ T cells from PBMCs. Subset here: CD45RA+ positively selected. The chain employs TRBV7-2 and TRBJ2-7, with a tentative D call TRBD2 (5 bases). This TCR came from a man aged 18 to 29 in good health. Some clones in this sample may be carry-over from other donors' samples. CDR3 sequence: CASSLGRYEQYF. The DNA for the CDR3 is TGTGCCAGCAGCTTAGGGAGGTACGAGCAGTACTTC.